This is a list of T cell receptor beta chains from one sample in a study of blood T cell repertoires in COVID-19. TCRdb keeps only in-frame clones here, not all; method: immunoSEQ multiplex PCR. The repertoire holds more than 35,000 clones, with 70% to 90% as singletons. Material: peripheral blood. The receptors originated from a human donor in a cohort sampled during active COVID-19. Each CDR3 is given with its conserved first and last residue. Each record gives: clone size, J gene, D gene, V gene, CDR3 protein, CDR3 DNA. D genes are given only for firm matches. Clone size is given for some rows only: seen once, a few or many times, or a class if the clone is expanded.

abundance: -; j_gene: TRBJ2-3; d_gene: -; v_gene: TRBV4-1; CDR3aa: CASSPMGTGQGTDTQYF; CDR3nt: TGCGCCAGCAGCCCAATGGGGACCGGCCAGGGGACAGATACGCAGTATTTT
abundance: -; j_gene: TRBJ1-5; d_gene: -; v_gene: TRBV24-1; CDR3aa: CATSDFPGQPQHF; CDR3nt: TGTGCCACCAGTGATTTCCCGGGTCAGCCCCAGCATTTT
abundance: once; j_gene: TRBJ2-1; d_gene: -; v_gene: TRBV2; CDR3aa: CASSAIEGSAYNEQFF; CDR3nt: TGTGCCAGCAGTGCAATAGAGGGATCAGCCTACAATGAGCAGTTCTTC
abundance: -; j_gene: TRBJ1-3; d_gene: -; v_gene: TRBV3-1/TRBV3-2; CDR3aa: CASNPVRRNSGNTIYF; CDR3nt: TGTGCCAGCAACCCCGTCCGGAGGAACTCTGGAAACACCATATATTTT
abundance: few; j_gene: TRBJ1-3; d_gene: TRBD1; v_gene: TRBV12-5; CDR3aa: CASGLDRGPGNTIYF; CDR3nt: TGTGCTAGTGGTTTAGACAGGGGGCCTGGAAACACCATATATTTT
abundance: few; j_gene: TRBJ2-7; d_gene: -; v_gene: TRBV10-1; CDR3aa: CASSESPQFYEQYF; CDR3nt: TGCGCCAGCAGTGAGTCTCCACAGTTCTACGAGCAGTACTTC
abundance: -; j_gene: TRBJ2-5; d_gene: TRBD1; v_gene: TRBV5-4; CDR3aa: CASSHRQGVETQYF; CDR3nt: TGTGCCAGCAGCCACCGACAGGGCGTCGAGACCCAGTACTTC
abundance: -; j_gene: TRBJ2-3; d_gene: TRBD2; v_gene: TRBV6-2/TRBV6-3; CDR3aa: CASSSPGLAGGGLTDTQYF; CDR3nt: TGTGCCAGCAGTTCACCGGGACTAGCGGGAGGGGGTCTCACAGATACGCAGTATTTT
abundance: few; j_gene: TRBJ1-5; d_gene: -; v_gene: TRBV24-1; CDR3aa: CATSDLVVPSGNQPQHF; CDR3nt: TGTGCCACCAGTGATTTAGTTGTCCCGTCGGGCAATCAGCCCCAGCATTTT
abundance: -; j_gene: TRBJ1-1; d_gene: -; v_gene: TRBV18; CDR3aa: CASGQPQNTEAFF; CDR3nt: TGTGCCAGCGGACAGCCGCAAAACACTGAAGCTTTCTTT
abundance: -; j_gene: TRBJ2-3; d_gene: TRBD2; v_gene: TRBV19; CDR3aa: CASSKTSGGTDTQYF; CDR3nt: TGTGCCAGTAGTAAGACTAGCGGGGGGACAGATACGCAGTATTTT
abundance: -; j_gene: TRBJ1-6; d_gene: -; v_gene: TRBV4-1; CDR3aa: CASNPGVGPSTNSPLHF; CDR3nt: TGCGCCAGCAACCCGGGGGTCGGGCCCTCGACTAATTCACCCCTCCACTTT
abundance: -; j_gene: TRBJ2-1; d_gene: TRBD1; v_gene: TRBV6-5; CDR3aa: CASSYSRTGAENEQFF; CDR3nt: TGTGCCAGCAGTTACAGCAGGACAGGGGCCGAGAATGAGCAGTTCTTC
abundance: -; j_gene: TRBJ1-6; d_gene: TRBD1; v_gene: TRBV2; CDR3aa: CASSPRTGLAGSPLHF; CDR3nt: TGTGCCAGCAGTCCAAGGACAGGTTTGGCGGGTTCACCCCTCCACTTT
abundance: -; j_gene: TRBJ2-7; d_gene: TRBD1; v_gene: TRBV5-1; CDR3aa: CASSSGDRPSYEQYF; CDR3nt: TGCGCCAGCAGCTCGGGGGACAGGCCCAGCTACGAGCAGTACTTC
abundance: -; j_gene: TRBJ2-2; d_gene: TRBD1; v_gene: TRBV7-9; CDR3aa: CASSTSMWDRGTNTGELFF; CDR3nt: TGTGCCAGCAGCACCTCGATGTGGGACAGGGGGACGAACACCGGGGAGCTGTTTTTT
abundance: -; j_gene: TRBJ1-5; d_gene: -; v_gene: TRBV19; CDR3aa: CASSFQGGQPQHF; CDR3nt: TGTGCCAGTAGTTTTCAGGGCGGTCAGCCCCAGCATTTT
abundance: -; j_gene: TRBJ1-2; d_gene: TRBD1; v_gene: TRBV7-3; CDR3aa: CASSLTTPGQGRGYTF; CDR3nt: TGTGCCAGCAGCTTAACTACCCCGGGACAGGGCCGGGGCTACACCTTC
abundance: -; j_gene: TRBJ2-7; d_gene: -; v_gene: TRBV27; CDR3aa: CASSLNGDTYEQYF; CDR3nt: TGTGCCAGCAGTTTAAACGGTGACACCTACGAGCAGTACTTC
abundance: few; j_gene: TRBJ2-7; d_gene: TRBD1; v_gene: TRBV4-3; CDR3aa: CASSQGTGLYEQYF; CDR3nt: TGCGCCAGCAGCCAAGGGACAGGGCTCTACGAGCAGTACTTC
abundance: -; j_gene: TRBJ1-4; d_gene: -; v_gene: TRBV15; CDR3aa: CATSRNGRGNDEKLFF; CDR3nt: TGTGCCACCAGCAGAAATGGGAGGGGGAACGATGAAAAACTGTTTTTT
abundance: -; j_gene: TRBJ1-1; d_gene: -; v_gene: TRBV6-6; CDR3aa: CASSYLDLTGNTEAFF; CDR3nt: TGTGCCAGCAGTTACCTTGACTTAACAGGGAACACTGAAGCTTTCTTT
abundance: -; j_gene: TRBJ1-3; d_gene: TRBD1; v_gene: TRBV6-6; CDR3aa: CALGGGNGNTIYF; CDR3nt: TGTGCCTTAGGAGGGGGCAATGGAAACACCATATATTTT
abundance: -; j_gene: TRBJ1-4; d_gene: TRBD1; v_gene: TRBV5-1; CDR3aa: CASSFGTGDEKLFF; CDR3nt: TGCGCCAGCAGCTTCGGGACAGGAGATGAAAAACTGTTTTTT
abundance: -; j_gene: TRBJ2-3; d_gene: TRBD1; v_gene: TRBV25-1; CDR3aa: CASSARGIFRDTQYF; CDR3nt: TGTGCCAGCTCTGCCAGGGGGATCTTCCGGGATACGCAGTATTTT
abundance: -; j_gene: TRBJ1-1; d_gene: -; v_gene: TRBV21-1; CDR3aa: CASSTQGQENTEAFF; CDR3nt: TGTGCCAGCAGCACCCAGGGACAGGAGAACACTGAAGCTTTCTTT
abundance: -; j_gene: TRBJ2-1; d_gene: -; v_gene: TRBV2; CDR3aa: CASSPLDLENEQFF; CDR3nt: TGTGCCTCCAGCCCACTAGATCTGGAGAATGAGCAGTTCTTC
abundance: -; j_gene: TRBJ1-5; d_gene: TRBD1; v_gene: TRBV4-2; CDR3aa: CASSQMPMGGQGINQPQHF; CDR3nt: TGTGCCAGCAGCCAGATGCCAATGGGGGGACAGGGAATTAATCAGCCCCAGCATTTT
abundance: -; j_gene: TRBJ2-3; d_gene: TRBD2; v_gene: TRBV7-2; CDR3aa: CASSSLAGDTQYF; CDR3nt: TGTGCCAGCAGCTCCCTAGCGGGAGATACGCAGTATTTT
abundance: -; j_gene: TRBJ1-1; d_gene: -; v_gene: TRBV30; CDR3aa: CAWIPGGRVNTEAFF; CDR3nt: TGTGCCTGGATACCTGGAGGGCGGGTGAACACTGAAGCTTTCTTT
abundance: -; j_gene: TRBJ2-7; d_gene: -; v_gene: TRBV7-2; CDR3aa: CASSLGHSYEQYF; CDR3nt: TGTGCCAGCAGTCTGGGGCACTCCTACGAGCAGTACTTC
abundance: -; j_gene: TRBJ1-1; d_gene: -; v_gene: TRBV27; CDR3aa: CASIRQNRLNTEAFF; CDR3nt: TGTGCCAGCATACGACAGAATAGATTGAACACTGAAGCTTTCTTT
abundance: -; j_gene: TRBJ1-6; d_gene: TRBD1; v_gene: TRBV6-1; CDR3aa: CASSAQGGTSNSPLHF; CDR3nt: TGTGCCAGCAGTGCGCAAGGGGGCACGTCTAATTCACCCCTCCACTTT
abundance: -; j_gene: TRBJ1-5; d_gene: -; v_gene: TRBV7-6; CDR3aa: CASSPLPEARGEQPQHF; CDR3nt: TGTGCCAGCAGCCCCTTACCGGAAGCCAGGGGTGAGCAGCCCCAGCATTTT
abundance: -; j_gene: TRBJ2-7; d_gene: TRBD1; v_gene: TRBV4-3; CDR3aa: CASSQEWQGASYEQYF; CDR3nt: TGCGCCAGCAGCCAAGAGTGGCAGGGGGCGTCCTACGAGCAGTACTTC
abundance: -; j_gene: TRBJ2-5; d_gene: -; v_gene: TRBV12-5; CDR3aa: CASAAGTVQETQYF; CDR3nt: TGTGCTAGTGCCGCGGGGACAGTCCAAGAGACCCAGTACTTC
abundance: -; j_gene: TRBJ2-3; d_gene: -; v_gene: TRBV9; CDR3aa: CASSVEGRGKGADTQYF; CDR3nt: TGTGCCAGCAGCGTAGAAGGTCGGGGGAAAGGCGCAGATACGCAGTATTTT
abundance: once; j_gene: TRBJ1-2; d_gene: TRBD1; v_gene: TRBV5-1; CDR3aa: CASSPQSGTVYGYTF; CDR3nt: TGCGCCAGCAGCCCACAATCCGGGACAGTCTATGGCTACACCTTC
abundance: once; j_gene: TRBJ2-5; d_gene: TRBD2; v_gene: TRBV7-3; CDR3aa: CASSYSGRAEETQYF; CDR3nt: TGTGCCAGCAGCTATAGCGGGAGGGCCGAGGAGACCCAGTACTTC
abundance: -; j_gene: TRBJ1-5; d_gene: TRBD1; v_gene: TRBV28; CDR3aa: CASSLTQGASSNQPQHF; CDR3nt: TGTGCCAGCAGTTTAACACAGGGGGCGTCAAGCAATCAGCCCCAGCATTTT
abundance: -; j_gene: TRBJ1-2; d_gene: TRBD1; v_gene: TRBV7-7; CDR3aa: CASSPVGTDRGGYGYTF; CDR3nt: TGTGCTAGCAGCCCAGTGGGGACTGACAGGGGGGGCTATGGCTACACCTTC
abundance: -; j_gene: TRBJ1-4; d_gene: -; v_gene: TRBV3-1/TRBV3-2; CDR3aa: CASSQGAGNNEKLFF; CDR3nt: TGTGCCAGCAGCCAAGGAGCCGGGAACAATGAAAAACTGTTTTTT
abundance: few; j_gene: TRBJ2-7; d_gene: TRBD2; v_gene: TRBV11-2; CDR3aa: CASSFPLTSGRVSSYEQYF; CDR3nt: TGTGCCAGCAGCTTTCCGCTGACTAGCGGGAGGGTTAGCTCCTACGAGCAGTACTTC
abundance: once; j_gene: TRBJ1-1; d_gene: TRBD1; v_gene: TRBV2; CDR3aa: CASGMGTGANTEAFF; CDR3nt: TGTGCCAGCGGGATGGGGACAGGGGCCAACACTGAAGCTTTCTTT
abundance: -; j_gene: TRBJ2-5; d_gene: -; v_gene: TRBV6-2/TRBV6-3; CDR3aa: CASSRGWGGETQYF; CDR3nt: TGTGCCAGCAGTAGGGGATGGGGCGGAGAGACCCAGTACTTC
abundance: -; j_gene: TRBJ2-5; d_gene: TRBD2; v_gene: TRBV7-4; CDR3aa: CASSPRGASKAQYF; CDR3nt: TGTGCCAGCAGCCCGCGGGGGGCTAGTAAGGCCCAGTACTTC
abundance: -; j_gene: TRBJ1-1; d_gene: -; v_gene: TRBV12-3/TRBV12-4; CDR3aa: CASSVTSGTEAFF; CDR3nt: TGTGCCAGCAGTGTGACGTCGGGGACTGAAGCTTTCTTT
abundance: -; j_gene: TRBJ1-2; d_gene: -; v_gene: TRBV6-5; CDR3aa: CASSSRGGVYF; CDR3nt: TGTGCCAGCAGCTCCCGGGGAGGCGTGTACTTC
abundance: -; j_gene: TRBJ2-5; d_gene: -; v_gene: TRBV11-3; CDR3aa: CASSLEASEQTQYF; CDR3nt: TGTGCCAGCAGCTTAGAGGCTAGCGAACAGACCCAGTACTTC